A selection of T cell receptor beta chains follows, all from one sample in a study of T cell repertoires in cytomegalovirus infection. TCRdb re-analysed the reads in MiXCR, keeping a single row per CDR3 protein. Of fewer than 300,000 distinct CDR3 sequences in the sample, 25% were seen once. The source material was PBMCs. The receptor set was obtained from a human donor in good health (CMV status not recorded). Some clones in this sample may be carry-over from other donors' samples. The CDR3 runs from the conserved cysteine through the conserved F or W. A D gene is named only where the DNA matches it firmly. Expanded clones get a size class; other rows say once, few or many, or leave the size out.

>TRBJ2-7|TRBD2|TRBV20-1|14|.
CSARGGGGQGEQYF
TGCAGTGCTAGGGGCGGCGGGGGGCAGGGCGAGCAGTACTTC
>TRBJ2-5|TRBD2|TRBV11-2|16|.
CASSSRLAGGEETQYF
TGTGCCAGCAGCTCAAGACTAGCGGGGGGGGAAGAGACCCAGTACTTC
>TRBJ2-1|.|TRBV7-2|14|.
CASSLALESNEQFF
TGTGCCAGCAGCTTAGCGCTAGAGTCCAATGAGCAGTTCTTC
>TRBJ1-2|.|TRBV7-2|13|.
CASSPPGAEGYTF
TGTGCCAGCAGCCCCCCGGGGGCAGAGGGCTACACCTTC
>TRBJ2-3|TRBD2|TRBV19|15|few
CASSPRGLEADTQYF
TGTGCCAGTAGTCCCAGGGGACTAGAGGCAGATACGCAGTATTTT
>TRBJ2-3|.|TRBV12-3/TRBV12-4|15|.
CASSANRDFADTQYF
TGTGCCAGCAGTGCCAACAGGGATTTTGCAGATACGCAGTATTTT
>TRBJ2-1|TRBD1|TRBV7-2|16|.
CASSLVSTGVYNEQFF
TGTGCCAGCAGCTTAGTTTCGACAGGGGTCTACAATGAGCAGTTCTTC
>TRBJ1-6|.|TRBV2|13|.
CASTYRVQSPLHF
TGTGCCAGCACCTACAGGGTTCAGTCACCCCTCCACTTT
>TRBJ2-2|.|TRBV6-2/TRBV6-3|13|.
CASSYRVTGELFF
TGTGCCAGCAGTTACCGGGTCACCGGGGAGCTGTTTTTT
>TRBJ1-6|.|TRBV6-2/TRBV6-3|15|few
CASRASGSYNSPLHF
TGTGCCAGCAGGGCGTCGGGTTCCTATAATTCACCCCTCCACTTT
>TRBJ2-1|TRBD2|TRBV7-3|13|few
CASSPKRGSEQFF
TGTGCCAGCAGCCCGAAGCGGGGGAGTGAGCAGTTCTTC
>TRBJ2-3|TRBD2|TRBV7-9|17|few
CASSLDTSGGPTDTQYF
TGTGCCAGCAGCTTAGACACTAGCGGGGGCCCCACAGATACGCAGTATTTT
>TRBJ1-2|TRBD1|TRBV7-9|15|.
CASSLGQGNLYGYTF
TGTGCCAGCAGCCTCGGACAGGGCAACCTCTATGGCTACACCTTC
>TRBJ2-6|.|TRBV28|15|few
CASSIGGTGANVLTF
TGTGCCAGCAGTATCGGGGGTACCGGGGCCAACGTCCTGACTTTC
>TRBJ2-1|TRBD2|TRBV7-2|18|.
CASSLQREALSSYNEQFF
TGTGCCAGCAGCTTACAGCGGGAGGCCCTAAGCTCCTACAATGAGCAGTTCTTC
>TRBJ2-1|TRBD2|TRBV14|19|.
CASSQGTSGGPSGYNEQFF
TGTGCCAGCAGCCAAGGGACTAGCGGGGGTCCATCTGGTTACAATGAGCAGTTCTTC
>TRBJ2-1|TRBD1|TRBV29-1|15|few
CSVEGAGGAPNEQFF
TGCAGCGTTGAAGGGGCAGGGGGCGCACCCAATGAGCAGTTCTTC
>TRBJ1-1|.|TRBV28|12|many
CASSLTNTEAFF
TGTGCCAGCAGTTTGACGAACACTGAAGCTTTCTTT
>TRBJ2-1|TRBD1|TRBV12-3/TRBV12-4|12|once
CASSPSGQGKFF
TGTGCCAGCAGTCCTTCCGGACAGGGCAAGTTCTTC
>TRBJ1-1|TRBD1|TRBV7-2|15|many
CASSLDRALATEAFF
TGTGCCAGCAGCCTCGACAGGGCTCTAGCCACTGAAGCTTTCTTT
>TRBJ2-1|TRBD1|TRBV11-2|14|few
CASSNPTGANEQFF
TGTGCCAGCAGCAACCCGACAGGGGCCAATGAGCAGTTCTTC
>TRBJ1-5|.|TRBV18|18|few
CASSPSGPGVGFDQPQHF
TGTGCCAGCTCACCCTCCGGCCCAGGGGTAGGCTTCGATCAGCCCCAGCATTTT
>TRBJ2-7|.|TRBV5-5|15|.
CASSLVEGLFYEQYF
TGTGCCAGCAGCTTGGTGGAGGGGCTGTTCTACGAGCAGTACTTC
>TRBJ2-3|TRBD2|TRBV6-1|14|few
CASTGLADTDTQYF
TGTGCCAGCACGGGTCTAGCGGACACAGATACGCAGTATTTT
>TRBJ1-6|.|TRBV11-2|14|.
CASRDRTTDSPLHF
TGTGCCAGCAGGGATCGAACAACGGATTCACCCCTCCACTTT
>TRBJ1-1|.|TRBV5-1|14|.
CASSLDGTNTEAFF
TGCGCCAGCAGCTTGGACGGAACGAACACTGAAGCTTTCTTT
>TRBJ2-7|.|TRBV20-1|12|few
CSPHQGLYEQYF
TGCAGCCCACACCAGGGGCTCTACGAGCAGTACTTC
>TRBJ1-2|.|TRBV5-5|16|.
CASSLVGGEIDYGYTF
TGTGCCAGCAGCTTGGTTGGAGGGGAAATTGACTATGGCTACACCTTC
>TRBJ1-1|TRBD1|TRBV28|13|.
CASSSGGHTEAFF
TGTGCCAGCAGTTCAGGGGGGCACACTGAAGCTTTCTTT
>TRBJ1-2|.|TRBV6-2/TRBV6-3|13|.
CASSLGNYMANTF
TGTGCCAGCAGCTTAGGAAACTATATGGCTAACACCTTC
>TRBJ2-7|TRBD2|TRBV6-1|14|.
CASNTRAGVVKPYF
TGTGCCAGCAATACACGAGCGGGAGTGGTTAAGCCGTACTTC
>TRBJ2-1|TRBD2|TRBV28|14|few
CASSLGLARNEQFF
TGTGCCAGCAGTTTAGGACTAGCGCGCAATGAGCAGTTCTTC
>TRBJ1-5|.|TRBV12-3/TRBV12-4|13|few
CASSFPGNQPQHF
TGTGCCAGCAGTTTCCCGGGGAATCAGCCCCAGCATTTT
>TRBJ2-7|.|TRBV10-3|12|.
CAISSTDYEQYF
TGTGCCATCAGTTCGACAGACTACGAGCAGTACTTC
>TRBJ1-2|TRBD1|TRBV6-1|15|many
CASSEQGGEREGYTF
TGTGCCAGCAGTGAACAGGGGGGCGAGCGCGAGGGCTACACCTTC
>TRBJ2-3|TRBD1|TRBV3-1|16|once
CASSKGVGRGHDTQYF
TGTGCCAGCAGCAAAGGGGTCGGCAGGGGGCACGATACGCAGTATTTT
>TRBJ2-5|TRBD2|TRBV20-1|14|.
CSGHSGTSEETQYF
TGCAGTGGGCATTCCGGGACTAGTGAAGAGACCCAGTACTTC
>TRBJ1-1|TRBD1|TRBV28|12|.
CASRSGQGAAFF
TGTGCCAGCAGATCAGGACAGGGCGCAGCTTTCTTT
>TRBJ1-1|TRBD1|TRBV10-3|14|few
CAITADRAYTEAFF
TGTGCCATCACCGCTGACAGGGCTTACACTGAAGCTTTCTTT
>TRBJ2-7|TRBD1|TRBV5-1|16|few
CASSLDFRQGASGQYF
TGCGCCAGCAGCTTGGATTTCAGGCAGGGGGCTTCGGGGCAGTACTTC
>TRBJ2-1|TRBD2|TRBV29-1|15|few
CSVGGASGLGREQFF
TGCAGCGTTGGAGGGGCTAGCGGGTTGGGGCGTGAGCAGTTCTTC
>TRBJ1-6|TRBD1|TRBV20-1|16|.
CSAIKGDSSYNSPLHF
TGCAGTGCTATCAAGGGGGACAGCTCCTATAATTCACCCCTCCACTTT
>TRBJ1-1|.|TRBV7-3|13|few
CASSPQPNTEAFF
TGTGCCAGCAGCCCACAGCCAAACACTGAAGCTTTCTTT
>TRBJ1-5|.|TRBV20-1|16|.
CSARDQGRTVSQPQHF
TGCAGTGCTAGAGATCAAGGCAGGACAGTCAGTCAGCCCCAGCATTTT
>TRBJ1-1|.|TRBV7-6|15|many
CASSLSVRGNTEAFF
TGTGCCAGCAGCTTATCTGTCAGGGGGAACACTGAAGCTTTCTTT
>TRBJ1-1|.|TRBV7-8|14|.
CASSFSGASTEAFF
TGTGCCAGCAGCTTTTCTGGGGCGAGCACTGAAGCTTTCTTT